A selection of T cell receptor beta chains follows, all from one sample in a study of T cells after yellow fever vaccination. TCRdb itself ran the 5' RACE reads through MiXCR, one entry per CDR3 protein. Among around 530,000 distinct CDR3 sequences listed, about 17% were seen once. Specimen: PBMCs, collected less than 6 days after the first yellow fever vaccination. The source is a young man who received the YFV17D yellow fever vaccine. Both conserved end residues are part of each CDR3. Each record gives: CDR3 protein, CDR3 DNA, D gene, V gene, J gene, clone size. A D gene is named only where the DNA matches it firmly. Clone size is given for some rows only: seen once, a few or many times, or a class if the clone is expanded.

CDR3: CASSDRTGGVSPLHF
DNA: TGCGCCAGCAGCGACCGAACAGGGGGCGTTTCACCCCTCCACTTT
D: TRBD1
V: TRBV5-1
J: TRBJ1-6
size: few

CDR3: CSVEGTDSGANVLTF
DNA: TGCAGCGTTGAAGGTACAGACTCTGGGGCCAACGTCCTGACTTTC
D: -
V: TRBV29-1
J: TRBJ2-6
size: -

CDR3: CASSQDQGWDTQYF
DNA: TGTGCCAGCAGCCAAGATCAGGGGTGGGATACGCAGTATTTT
D: -
V: TRBV3-1
J: TRBJ2-3
size: few

CDR3: CASSSGRFTEAFF
DNA: TGTGCCAGCAGCTCCGGTAGGTTCACTGAAGCTTTCTTT
D: -
V: TRBV3-1
J: TRBJ1-1
size: -

CDR3: CASSIISGQGVEQFF
DNA: TGTGCCAGCAGCATTATCTCCGGACAGGGGGTCGAGCAGTTCTTC
D: TRBD1
V: TRBV11-1
J: TRBJ2-1
size: many

CDR3: CASSPMGEETQYF
DNA: TGTGCCAGCAGCCCCATGGGGGAAGAGACCCAGTACTTC
D: -
V: TRBV9
J: TRBJ2-5
size: -

CDR3: CASRETTGELFF
DNA: TGTGCCAGCAGAGAAACCACCGGGGAGCTGTTTTTT
D: -
V: TRBV7-6
J: TRBJ2-2
size: many

CDR3: CSAKRQGRPETQYF
DNA: TGCAGTGCCAAAAGACAGGGGAGGCCAGAGACCCAGTACTTC
D: TRBD1
V: TRBV20-1
J: TRBJ2-5
size: few

CDR3: CASSLGEAAGTQYF
DNA: TGCGCCAGCAGCTTGGGTGAGGCGGCAGGTACGCAGTATTTT
D: -
V: TRBV5-1
J: TRBJ2-3
size: -

CDR3: CASSDFPTNNEQFF
DNA: TGTGCCAGCAGTGACTTCCCGACCAACAATGAGCAGTTCTTC
D: -
V: TRBV6-2/TRBV6-3
J: TRBJ2-1
size: few

CDR3: CASSSVGGGGYGYTF
DNA: TGCGCCAGCAGCTCGGTGGGGGGCGGTGGATATGGCTACACCTTC
D: -
V: TRBV5-1
J: TRBJ1-2
size: -

CDR3: CASSLVWTEQYF
DNA: TGCGCCAGCAGCTTGGTATGGACCGAGCAGTACTTC
D: -
V: TRBV5-1
J: TRBJ2-7
size: -

CDR3: CASSKEGTGANVLTF
DNA: TGTGCCAGTAGCAAAGAAGGTACCGGGGCCAACGTCCTGACTTTC
D: -
V: TRBV19
J: TRBJ2-6
size: -

CDR3: CASSPRVWAGNTIYF
DNA: TGTGCCAGCAGCCCTCGGGTATGGGCTGGAAACACCATATATTTT
D: -
V: TRBV7-8
J: TRBJ1-3
size: -

CDR3: CASSQEGLAGGRDTQYF
DNA: TGTGCCAGCAGCCAAGAGGGGCTAGCGGGGGGGCGGGATACGCAGTATTTT
D: TRBD2
V: TRBV4-2
J: TRBJ2-3
size: few

CDR3: CSAREPLTGKGNIQYF
DNA: TGCAGTGCTAGAGAACCTCTGACAGGGAAGGGGAACATTCAGTACTTC
D: TRBD1
V: TRBV20-1
J: TRBJ2-4
size: -

CDR3: CASSWGKSGNTIYF
DNA: TGTGCCAGTTCCTGGGGGAAGTCGGGAAACACCATATATTTT
D: -
V: TRBV6-1
J: TRBJ1-3
size: many

CDR3: CASSLGGRNNGYTF
DNA: TGTGCCAGCAGCTTAGGAGGGAGGAATAATGGCTACACCTTC
D: -
V: TRBV7-2
J: TRBJ1-2
size: few

CDR3: CASTRRGPPNTGELFF
DNA: TGTGCCAGCACCCGGAGGGGACCCCCGAACACCGGGGAGCTGTTTTTT
D: -
V: TRBV12-3/TRBV12-4
J: TRBJ2-2
size: once

CDR3: CSARDQEESTDTQYF
DNA: TGCAGTGCTAGAGACCAGGAAGAGAGCACAGATACGCAGTATTTT
D: -
V: TRBV20-1
J: TRBJ2-3
size: few

CDR3: CSARGTLRGTGELFF
DNA: TGCAGTGCTAGAGGGACACTCAGGGGCACCGGGGAGCTGTTTTTT
D: -
V: TRBV20-1
J: TRBJ2-2
size: few

CDR3: CSAEGGGFYEETQYF
DNA: TGCAGTGCGGAAGGGGGGGGCTTTTACGAAGAGACCCAGTACTTC
D: -
V: TRBV20-1
J: TRBJ2-5
size: -

CDR3: CASSYSASGSSYNEQFF
DNA: TGTGCCAGCAGTTACTCAGCTAGCGGGAGCTCCTACAATGAGCAGTTCTTC
D: TRBD2
V: TRBV6-2/TRBV6-3
J: TRBJ2-1
size: few

CDR3: CASSRTSGGSSYNEQFF
DNA: TGTGCCAGCAGCAGGACTAGCGGGGGGAGCTCCTACAATGAGCAGTTCTTC
D: TRBD2
V: TRBV12-3/TRBV12-4
J: TRBJ2-1
size: -

CDR3: CASSPGTGGASGELFF
DNA: TGTGCCAGCAGCCCCGGGACAGGGGGCGCCTCTGGGGAGCTGTTTTTT
D: TRBD1
V: TRBV3-1
J: TRBJ2-2
size: many

CDR3: CASSFSSTSGTENEQFF
DNA: TGTGCCAGCTCTTTTAGCTCGACTAGCGGTACGGAAAATGAGCAGTTCTTC
D: TRBD2
V: TRBV12-3/TRBV12-4
J: TRBJ2-1
size: -

CDR3: CASRKGAEAFF
DNA: TGTGCCAGCAGGAAGGGAGCTGAAGCTTTCTTT
D: -
V: TRBV2
J: TRBJ1-1
size: few

CDR3: CAISDRRNTIYF
DNA: TGTGCCATCAGTGACAGGAGAAACACCATATATTTT
D: -
V: TRBV10-3
J: TRBJ1-3
size: few

CDR3: CASSSAADTQYF
DNA: TGTGCCAGCTCGTCGGCCGCAGATACGCAGTATTTT
D: -
V: TRBV18
J: TRBJ2-3
size: -

CDR3: CASAAGGNTDTQYF
DNA: TGTGCCAGCGCAGCCGGGGGTAACACAGATACGCAGTATTTT
D: -
V: TRBV12-3/TRBV12-4
J: TRBJ2-3
size: -

CDR3: CASRPDRGPGELFF
DNA: TGTGCCAGCAGACCGGACAGGGGACCCGGGGAGCTGTTTTTT
D: TRBD1
V: TRBV7-8
J: TRBJ2-2
size: -

CDR3: CASSDTLGYEKLFF
DNA: TGTGCCAGCAGTGATACCTTGGGGTATGAAAAACTGTTTTTT
D: -
V: TRBV25-1
J: TRBJ1-4
size: few

CDR3: CASSFGDREETQYF
DNA: TGCGCCAGCAGCTTTGGGGACAGGGAGGAGACCCAGTACTTC
D: TRBD1
V: TRBV5-1
J: TRBJ2-5
size: -

CDR3: CSAREGEVSGYTF
DNA: TGCAGTGCTAGAGAAGGGGAGGTTTCTGGCTACACCTTC
D: -
V: TRBV20-1
J: TRBJ1-2
size: few

CDR3: CASSSGVRSSYNSPLHF
DNA: TGTGCCAGCAGCTCGGGCGTGAGGAGCTCCTATAATTCACCCCTCCACTTT
D: -
V: TRBV7-9
J: TRBJ1-6
size: -

CDR3: CASSESGISYEQYF
DNA: TGTGCCAGCAGTGAATCCGGGATCTCCTACGAGCAGTACTTC
D: -
V: TRBV25-1
J: TRBJ2-7
size: few

CDR3: CASSQDRHSSTDTQYF
DNA: TGCGCCAGCAGCCAAGATCGACACTCTAGCACAGATACGCAGTATTTT
D: -
V: TRBV4-3
J: TRBJ2-3
size: few

CDR3: CASSPLRRVDEQYF
DNA: TGTGCCAGCAGCCCCCTTAGGCGGGTGGACGAGCAGTACTTC
D: -
V: TRBV5-5
J: TRBJ2-7
size: -

CDR3: CASSRSVGAEAFF
DNA: TGTGCCAGCAGCCGCTCAGTGGGGGCTGAAGCTTTCTTT
D: -
V: TRBV5-4
J: TRBJ1-1
size: few

CDR3: CASSQALLLAGATDTQYF
DNA: TGTGCCAGCAGCCAAGCACTTCTCCTAGCGGGGGCTACAGATACGCAGTATTTT
D: TRBD2
V: TRBV4-2
J: TRBJ2-3
size: -

CDR3: CASSYRPYSDTQYF
DNA: TGTGCCAGCAGTTACCGTCCCTATTCAGATACGCAGTATTTT
D: -
V: TRBV6-5
J: TRBJ2-3
size: -

CDR3: CASSRHRTGTEHF
DNA: TGTGCCAGCAGCCGCCATCGGACAGGGACGGAGCATTTT
D: TRBD1
V: TRBV7-8
J: TRBJ1-5
size: -

CDR3: CATSPRVAGELFF
DNA: TGTGCCACCAGCCCTAGGGTGGCCGGGGAGCTGTTTTTT
D: -
V: TRBV15
J: TRBJ2-2
size: -

CDR3: CSAFGGLSTDTQYF
DNA: TGCAGTGCTTTCGGGGGATTAAGCACAGATACGCAGTATTTT
D: -
V: TRBV20-1
J: TRBJ2-3
size: -

CDR3: CASIQRRDNNSPLHF
DNA: TGTGCCAGCATCCAGAGACGTGATAATAATTCACCCCTCCACTTT
D: -
V: TRBV6-1
J: TRBJ1-6
size: -

CDR3: CATADRGSYEQYF
DNA: TGTGCCACCGCGGACAGGGGATCCTACGAGCAGTACTTC
D: TRBD1
V: TRBV27
J: TRBJ2-7
size: -

CDR3: CSARMGRTGGPRDEQFF
DNA: TGCAGTGCTAGAATGGGACGGACGGGGGGGCCTCGGGATGAGCAGTTCTTC
D: TRBD2
V: TRBV20-1
J: TRBJ2-1
size: many

CDR3: CASSSRPRDPKLTSYNSPLHF
DNA: TGCGCCAGCAGCTCGCGCCCCAGGGACCCGAAACTTACCTCCTATAATTCACCCCTCCACTTT
D: -
V: TRBV5-1
J: TRBJ1-6
size: few

CDR3: CAISESGQGTLETQYF
DNA: TGTGCCATCAGTGAGTCGGGACAGGGAACTCTCGAGACCCAGTACTTC
D: TRBD1
V: TRBV10-3
J: TRBJ2-5
size: many